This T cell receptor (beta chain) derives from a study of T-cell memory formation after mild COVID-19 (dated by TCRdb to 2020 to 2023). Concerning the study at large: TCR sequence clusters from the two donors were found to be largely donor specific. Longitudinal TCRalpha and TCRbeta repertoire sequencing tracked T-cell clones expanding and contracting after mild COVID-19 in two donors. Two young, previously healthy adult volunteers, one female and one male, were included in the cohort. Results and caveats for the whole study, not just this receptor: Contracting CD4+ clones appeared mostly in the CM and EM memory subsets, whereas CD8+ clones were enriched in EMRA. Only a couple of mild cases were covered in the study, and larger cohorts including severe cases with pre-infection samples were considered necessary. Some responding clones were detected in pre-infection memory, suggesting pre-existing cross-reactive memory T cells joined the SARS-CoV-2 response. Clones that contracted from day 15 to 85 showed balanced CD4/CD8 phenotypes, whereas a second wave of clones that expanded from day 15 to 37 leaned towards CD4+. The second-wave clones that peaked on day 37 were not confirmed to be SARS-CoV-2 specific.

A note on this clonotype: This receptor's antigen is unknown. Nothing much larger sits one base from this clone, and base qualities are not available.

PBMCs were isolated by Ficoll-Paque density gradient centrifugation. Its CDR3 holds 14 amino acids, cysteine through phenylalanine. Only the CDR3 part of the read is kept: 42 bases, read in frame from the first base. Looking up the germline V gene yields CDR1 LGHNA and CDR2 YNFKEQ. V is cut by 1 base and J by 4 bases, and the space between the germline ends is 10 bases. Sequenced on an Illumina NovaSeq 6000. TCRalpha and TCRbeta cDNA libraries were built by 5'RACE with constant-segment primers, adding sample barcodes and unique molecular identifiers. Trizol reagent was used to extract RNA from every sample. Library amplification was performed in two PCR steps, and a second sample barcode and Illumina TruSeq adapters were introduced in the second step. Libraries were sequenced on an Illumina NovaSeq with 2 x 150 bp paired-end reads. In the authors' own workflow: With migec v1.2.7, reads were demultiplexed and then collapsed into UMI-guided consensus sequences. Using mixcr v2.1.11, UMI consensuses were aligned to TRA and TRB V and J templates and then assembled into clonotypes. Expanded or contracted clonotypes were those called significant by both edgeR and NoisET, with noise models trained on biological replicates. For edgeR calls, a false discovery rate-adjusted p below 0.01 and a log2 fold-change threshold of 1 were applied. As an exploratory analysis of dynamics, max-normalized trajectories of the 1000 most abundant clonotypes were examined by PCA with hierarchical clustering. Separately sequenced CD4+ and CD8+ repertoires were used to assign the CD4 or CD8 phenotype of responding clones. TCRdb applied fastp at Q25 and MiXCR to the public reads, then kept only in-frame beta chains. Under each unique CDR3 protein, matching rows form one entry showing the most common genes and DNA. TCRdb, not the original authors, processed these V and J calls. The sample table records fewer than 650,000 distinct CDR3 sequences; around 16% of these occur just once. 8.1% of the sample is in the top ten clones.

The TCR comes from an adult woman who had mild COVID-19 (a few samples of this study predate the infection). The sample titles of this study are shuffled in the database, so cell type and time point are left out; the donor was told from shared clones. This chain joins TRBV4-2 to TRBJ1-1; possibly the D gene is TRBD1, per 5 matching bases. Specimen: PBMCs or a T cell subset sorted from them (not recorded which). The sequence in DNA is TGTGCCAGCAGCCAAGGGGGCGCGGGCACTGAAGCTTTCTTT. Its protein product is CASSQGGAGTEAFF.